The 5 T cell receptor beta chains in this list originate from one sample, sequenced in a study of CD8 T cells in Susac syndrome. Random hexamers were used to reverse transcribe an amount of roughly 0.45 to 1 ug RNA. One entry per CDR3 protein, called by TCRdb with MiXCR from the immunoSEQ multiplex PCR reads. The sample consists of about 140,000 distinct CDR3 sequences, over 90% of them appearing once. The sequencing sample was made of CD4+ T cells from PBMCs. Receptors were obtained from a human donor with Susac syndrome.

V gene TRBV29-1 combines with J gene TRBJ1-2, with 7 positions matching TRBD1. The V gene's germline CDR1 is SQVTM and CDR2 ANQGSEA. The length of the CDR3 is 14 residues. With V trimmed by 0 bases and J by 2 bases, 3 bases remained unmatched. CDR3 DNA: TGCAGCGTTGAAGATCAGGGACAGAACTATGGCTACACCTTC. Protein: CSVEDQGQNYGYTF.

The chain links TRBV15 to TRBJ2-5; D gene ambiguous. The CDR3 sequence is 12 residues long. Trimming cost V 3 bases and J 8 bases, with 10 bases left between them. The V gene's germline CDR1 is LNHNV and CDR2 YYDKDF (reference sequence). Here the CDR3 reads CATSRGSGTQYF. As DNA, the CDR3 is TGTGCCACCAGCAGGGGATCCGGAACCCAGTACTTC.

The rearrangement joins TRBV30 to TRBJ1-3; no clear D. The CDR3 is 14 amino acids. Trimming cost V 2 bases and J 0 bases, with 8 bases left between them. Germline V lookup: CDR1 GTSNPN, CDR2 SVGIG (reference sequence). The chain's CDR3 is CAWSQGFSGNTIYF. DNA of the CDR3: TGTGCCTGGAGTCAAGGGTTCTCTGGAAACACCATATATTTT.

The chain carries TRBV20-1 and TRBJ2-7; 12 bases align to TRBD2. The ends lost 6 bases at V and 3 bases at J; junction bases unmatched: 6. Germline V CDR1 and CDR2: DFQATT, SNEGSKA (reference sequence). The CDR3 contains 14 residues. DNA of the CDR3: TGCAGTGCCACTAGCGGGAGGACACTCTACGAGCAGTACTTC. It yields the protein CSATSGRTLYEQYF.

The chain uses TRBV6-2 or TRBV6-3 and TRBJ2-3; no definite D call. Germline assignment: CDR1 MNHEY and CDR2 SVGEGT. The CDR3 totals 11 residues. The germline V and J ends were trimmed by 4 bases and 6 bases, with 5 bases remaining between them. CDR3 loop: CASSSLDTQYF. In DNA form, the CDR3 reads TGTGCCAGCAGTTCCTTGGATACGCAGTATTTT.